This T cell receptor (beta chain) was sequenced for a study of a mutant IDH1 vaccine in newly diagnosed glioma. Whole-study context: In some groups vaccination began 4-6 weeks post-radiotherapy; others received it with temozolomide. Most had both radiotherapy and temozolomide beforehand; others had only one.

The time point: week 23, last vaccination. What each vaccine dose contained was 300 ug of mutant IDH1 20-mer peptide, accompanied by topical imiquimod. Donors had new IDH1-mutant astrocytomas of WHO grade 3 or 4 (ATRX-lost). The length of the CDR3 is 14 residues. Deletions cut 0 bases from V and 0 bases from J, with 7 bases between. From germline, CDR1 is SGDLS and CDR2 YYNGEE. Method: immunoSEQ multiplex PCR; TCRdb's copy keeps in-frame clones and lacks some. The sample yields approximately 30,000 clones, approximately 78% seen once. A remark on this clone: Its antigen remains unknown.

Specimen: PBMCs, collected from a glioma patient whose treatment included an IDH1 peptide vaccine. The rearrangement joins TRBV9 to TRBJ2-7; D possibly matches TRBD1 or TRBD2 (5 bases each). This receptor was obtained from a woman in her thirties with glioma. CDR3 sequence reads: CASSVAGRSYEQYF. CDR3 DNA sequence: TGTGCCAGCAGCGTAGCGGGGCGCTCCTACGAGCAGTACTTC.